What follows is one T cell receptor (beta chain) and its context. In its sample, this clonotype was seen a few times. Its antigen is still unknown. No base-level quality is on record; no much larger clone is a single base apart. Donors were a few dozen systemically healthy Caucasian individuals from Russia aged 6 to 90 years. Each donor gave about 9.7 milliliters of peripheral blood, drawn into EDTA-treated Vacutainer tubes. Ficoll-Paque density-gradient centrifugation was used to isolate PBMCs, with at least 6 million per sample. Total RNA was extracted from PBMCs with Trizol reagent, with at least 5 micrograms obtained per sample. Naive CD45RAhigh/CD27high T cell percentages were measured by flow cytometry on a PBMC aliquot from every donor. The sample is drawn from a study of blood T cells in healthy people across ages (dated by TCRdb to between 2015 and 2017). Notes on the research overall: Template switching captured roughly one uniquely barcoded TCR beta cDNA molecule per two T cells in model experiments. The study measured age-related changes in TCR beta repertoire diversity using deep sequencing normalized with unique cDNA molecular identifiers. Donors were grouped into four age groups: young (average roughly 16 years), middle-aged (39), aged (62) and long-lived (about 90). For two donors (one aged 18 to 29 and one aged 80 or older), the study analyzed two additional independent replicas of 1 million unique cDNA reads from the same blood draw. What the study reported, not specific to this receptor: A strong correlation was found between observed TCR beta diversity and the percentage of naive T cells measured by flow cytometry. Conclusive comparison of naive and antigen-experienced compartments was prevented by the profiling of bulk unsorted PBMCs. Because donor CMV infection status was unknown, age-related changes in expanded clonotypes were potentially confounded. Compared with the aged group, the long-lived group had more naive CD4+ T cells, fewer expanded clones and increased TCR diversity, suggesting age selection. Observed TCR beta diversity per million T cells fell roughly linearly with age, and a significant reduction was already apparent by age roughly 40. Estimates of total diversity from one million sequenced T cells were regarded as lower bounds and underestimates.

The CDR3 numbers 13 residues from cysteine through phenylalanine. Only the CDR3 portion is preserved as DNA: 39 bases, with reading frame beginning at the first base. Via the germline V gene (reference sequence), CDR1 is DFQATT and CDR2 SNEGSKA. Cut back by 6 bases and 6 bases, the V and J ends lie 18 bases apart. Library preparation employed 5' RACE. Data came from an Illumina HiSeq 2500. The second PCR ran for about 6 to 11 cycles and used a J-beta primer mix along with a sample-barcoded 5' primer. A unique molecular identifier was introduced onto each TCR beta cDNA molecule by a template-switch 5' adaptor carrying 12 random nucleotides. Each sample yielded at least 2.5 million CDR3-containing paired-end reads. The Mint cDNA synthesis kit, primed by a TRBC-specific oligonucleotide, was used to synthesize first-strand cDNA from all RNA. Following uracil-DNA glycosylase treatment, a first 18-cycle PCR with universal primers M1SS and BC2_uni_R was performed on all cDNA. In the original analysis: For normalization, 1 million high-quality reads were randomly selected from each sample, with every read carrying a distinct molecular identifier. Instead of being binned into consensus sequences, reads that shared molecular identifiers were thrown out. CDR3 identification, clonotype clustering and error correction used MiTCR with a Q25 quality threshold and the strictest error-elimination algorithm. A nonparametric unseen species model with Euler transformation was used to estimate a lower bound on total TCR beta diversity. In-frame beta chains were kept once TCRdb had trimmed the public reads at Q25 with fastp and called clones with MiXCR. Merged by CDR3 protein, the rows form single entries marked with the most common genes and DNA. These V and J calls originate from TCRdb's pipeline instead of the authors' own analysis. The sample table lists 550,000 to 650,000 distinct CDR3 sequences, about 27% of them with a count of one. The ten biggest clones cover 3.6% of the sample.

This sample was also put to use in a study of T cells of mothers and their children. The second publication reports: The donors were nine systemically healthy Caucasian individuals, made up of three mothers and their six children. cDNA synthesis used all of the extracted RNA, with approximately 1.4 ug of RNA in each 15 ul reaction. In the second PCR, the M1S primer introduced both the sample barcodes and 2-4 random nucleotides. Over 8.5 million TCR beta CDR3 reads were obtained for each mother, and 3 million to 3.5 million reads were obtained for each child. Thymic selection shapes the output of TCR recombination in a similar way in related and unrelated pairs, and inherited differences have a minor effect. Normalized repertoire overlap was always found to be slightly, but never significantly, higher in related mother-child pairs than in unrelated mother-child pairs. No persistent microchimeric T cell clones were detected, at a sensitivity of about 100 clones per million clonotypes. Deep NGS was used in the study to compare the TCR beta repertoires of mothers and children and to look for features that separate related mother-child pairs from unrelated individuals. Mothers averaged about 40 +/- 4 years of age and children averaged around 11 +/- 4 years. Libraries were sequenced on Illumina HiSeq 2000 with 100+100 nt paired-end reads after adapter ligation with NEBNext reagents. To avoid cross-contamination, the mother libraries and the child libraries were prepared a month apart and sequenced in separate runs. Each donor had between about 450,000 and 2,100,000 distinct TCR beta clonotypes identified. Naive TCR beta clonotypes were estimated from low-frequency clonotypes matched to each donor's FACS-determined naive share, without sorting.

Recombination joined TRBV20-1 with TRBJ2-7; TRBD1 might be the D gene, on 6 matching bases. Source material: blood. This sequence originates from a boy aged 2 to 10 in good health. The DNA is TGCAGTGCCGCCGACCTCACAGGGAGCGAGCAGTACTTC. This gives the protein CSAADLTGSEQYF.